This section outlines one TCR beta chain sequence together with its context. What it binds is unknown. The sample comes from a study of CD8+CD57+ T cells in acquired aplastic anemia. Overall study results and limits: Around 29 CD8+ CDR3 sequences were shared between patients and controls.

Trimming took 7 bases from V and 0 from J; bases not matched to a gene: 13. Germline lookup yields CDR1 MNHEY and CDR2 SVGEGT. The CDR3 has 18 amino acids. TCR beta VDJ and CDR3 were profiled, and genomic DNA was the template. TCRdb re-derived calls from the reads in MiXCR, one entry per CDR3 protein. The sample holds 110,000 or so distinct CDR3 sequences; about half are singletons and the top ten take approximately 32%. The chain recombines TRBV6-2 or TRBV6-3 with TRBJ2-2, with 8 bases matching TRBD2. Material for sequencing was sorted CD4+, CD8+, or CD8+CD57+ T cells (not recorded which) from PBMCs. The receptor's source is a human donor in good health, serving as a control. Written as DNA, the CDR3 is TGTGCCAGCACCACAACAAGGGTACTAGCGGCGAACACCGGGGAGCTGTTTTTT. This codes for CASTTTRVLAANTGELFF.